This record covers a single TCR beta chain. Its antigen is not identified. These data belong to a study of OX40 agonist ivuxolimab in advanced cancers. Looking at the study overall: It was ivuxolimab, an agonistic anti-OX40 (CD134) antibody, that patients were treated with.

The V and J ends lost 9 bases and 1 base, in that order; junction bases with no gene match: 3. Germline-derived CDR1 and CDR2 are LNHDA and SQIVND (reference sequence). The CDR3 length is 13 residues. The data were produced by immunoSEQ multiplex PCR, yet TCRdb's version contains in-frame clones alone and is incomplete. The table lists over 55,000 clones, around 83% of them singletons. General observations from the study: Some nonresponders additionally presented with little normalized T-cell clonal expansion. CD4+ and CD8+ T cells in blood underwent clonal expansion by week 6 at 0.1 to 3.0 mg/kg.

The sequence was obtained from an adult with an advanced solid tumor such as melanoma, head and neck, liver or kidney cancer. V usage is TRBV19 and J usage is TRBJ1-1; 9 nucleotides align to TRBD1. The source material was CD4+ or CD8+ T cells sorted from blood, sampled in a trial of the OX40 agonist ivuxolimab. CDR3 sequence (DNA): TGTGCCAGCCAGGACAGGGGGAACACTGAAGCTTTCTTT. It encodes CASQDRGNTEAFF.